Below are 7 T cell receptor beta chains sequenced from a single sample in a study of blood T cell repertoires in COVID-19. Measured with immunoSEQ multiplex PCR; TCRdb has only the in-frame clones, and not every one. The sample has about 150,000 clones; roughly 81% are singletons. The sequencing input was PBMCs or T cells enriched from blood (not recorded which). The receptors here all came from a woman between 50 and 59 years old with acute COVID-19.

The chain is built from TRBV29-1 and TRBJ1-2, with a possible D match to TRBD1 (6 bases). The CDR3 extends over 12 amino acids. V lost 2 bases and J lost 6, with 10 bases in between. Germline CDR1 is SQVTM and CDR2 is ANQGSEA. The CDR3 sequence: CSVEFGGHGYTF. The CDR3 DNA sequence: TGCAGCGTTGAATTTGGGGGCCATGGCTACACCTTC.

V usage is TRBV5-6 and J usage is TRBJ1-2; the D is unclear. Germline loops: CDR1 SGHDT, CDR2 YYEEEE. V dropped 4 bases and J dropped 6 bases, with 13 bases sitting between them. CDR3 length equals 13 residues. This chain's CDR3 is CASSSSGVDGYTF. The DNA of the CDR3 is TGTGCCAGCAGCAGCAGCGGGGTCGATGGCTACACCTTC.

J is TRBJ2-2 and V is TRBV9; tentative D call: TRBD1 (6 bases). V gave up 0 bases and J gave up 2 bases, with 20 bases separating them. Germline V lookup: CDR1 SGDLS, CDR2 YYNGEE. The length of the CDR3 is 19 residues. The CDR3: CASSVDPIPDRRNTGELFF. Here the CDR3 DNA reads TGTGCCAGCAGCGTAGATCCCATACCCGACAGGCGAAACACCGGGGAGCTGTTTTTT.

The chain joins TRBV7-8 to TRBJ1-2, with 8 bases fitting TRBD1. The CDR3 spans 18 residues. Looked up from germline, CDR1 is SGHVS and CDR2 is FQNEAQ. The V gene end was trimmed by 5 bases and the J gene end by 4 bases; junction bases not matched to a gene: 18. CDR3 residues: CASSPAAGGVGGGYGYTF. The CDR3 bases are TGTGCCAGCAGCCCAGCGGCAGGGGGCGTGGGTGGAGGCTATGGCTACACCTTC. Full variable domain (remainder filled in from reference TRBV7-8 and TRBJ1-2): GAGVSQSPRYKVAKRGQDVALRCDPISGHVSLFWYQQALGQGPEFLTYFQNEAQLDKSGLPSDRFFAERPEGSVSTLKIQRTQQEDSAVYLCASSPAAGGVGGGYGYTFGSGTRLTVV.

This clone came up once. The chain links TRBV19 to TRBJ2-1; 7 nucleotides line up with TRBD1. This CDR3 has 15 amino acids. The junction had 6 bases not matched to a gene; V was cut back by 6 bases and J by 1 base. The V gene's germline CDR1 is LNHDA and CDR2 SQIVND (reference sequence). In DNA, the CDR3 is TGTGCCAGTAGCCGAGACAGGGCATCCTACAATGAGCAGTTCTTC. This sequence encodes CASSRDRASYNEQFF.

This chain connects TRBV3-1 (or the pseudogene TRBV3-2) to TRBJ2-1; D is uncertain. The CDR3 covers 13 residues. V lost 8 bases and J 2 bases, leaving 10 bases between the germline ends. CDR1 is LGHDT and CDR2 is YNNKEL in the germline V gene (reference sequence). CDR3 sequence reads: CASVASTYNEQFF. In DNA, the CDR3 is TGTGCCAGCGTGGCATCGACCTACAATGAGCAGTTCTTC.

This clone has a count of ten or more. The rearrangement joins TRBV5-1 to TRBJ2-2, with 9 bases identical to TRBD2. The CDR3 contains 15 residues. V trimming: 0 bases; J trimming: 6 bases; junction bases outside the gene matches: 3. Germline CDR1 SGHRS, CDR2 YFSETQ. CDR3 residues: CASSLVSGSSGELFF. In DNA form, the CDR3 reads TGCGCCAGCAGCTTGGTTAGCGGGAGCTCCGGGGAGCTGTTTTTT.